Listed here are 25 T cell receptor beta chains from one sample, sequenced in a study of Graves' ophthalmopathy and Graves' hyperthyroidism. RNA transcripts were the template, and TCR beta CDR3 regions were amplified from them. Scientists carried out first-round RT-PCR using HTBI primers and then a second-round multiplex PCR. Via MiXCR, TCRdb re-called the multiplex PCR reads, giving one row per CDR3 protein. The sample carries more than 1,000,000 distinct CDR3 sequences, about 40% recorded once. Source material: peripheral blood or thyroid tissue (not recorded which). These receptor sequences come from an adult man with Graves' hyperthyroidism.

The CDR3 nucleotides read TGTGCCAGCAGTTACCCAATACCCGGGACAGCAAACTATGGCTACACCTTC. Its translation is CASSYPIPGTANYGYTF. The chain joins TRBV6-5 to TRBJ1-2; 7 bases are a match to TRBD1. V lost 2 bases, J lost 2 bases, and 11 bases stayed unmatched. Germline lookup yields CDR1 MNHEY and CDR2 SVGAGI. This CDR3 is 17 amino acids long.

This rearrangement joins TRBV7-8 to TRBJ1-5, with 10 bases aligning to TRBD1. The CDR3 is 16 amino acids. The V gene's germline CDR1 is SGHVS and CDR2 FQNEAQ. V trimming: 3 bases; J trimming: 4 bases; junction bases outside the gene matches: 6. CDR3 DNA: TGTGCCAGCAGCTTCAGCCGGGACAGGGGTAATCAGCCCCAGCATTTT. Its protein is CASSFSRDRGNQPQHF.

The rearrangement uses TRBV2 and TRBJ1-5; D not resolved. The germline V gene encodes CDR1 SNHLY and CDR2 FYNNEI. Trimming removed 5 bases from V and 4 bases from J, with 15 bases in between. The CDR3 runs 15 residues. In DNA, the CDR3 is TGTGCCAGCAGTACGCCGCGGGGATCGAATCAGCCCCAGCATTTT. It encodes CASSTPRGSNQPQHF.

Points on this clonotype: This likely comes from a read error, as the CDR3 has no conserved phenylalanine or tryptophan at its end. The DNA is omitted, as the CDR3 cannot be located on it reliably, and the CDR3 follows TCRdb's listing. The CDR3 here is CASSLLGEYEHC. The chain has TRBV7-6 and TRBJ1-5; no check of the table's D call, TRBD1, against the DNA was made. Germline loops: CDR1 SGHVS, CDR2 FNYEAQ. The CDR3 has 12 residues if both end residues are counted.

In this sample, this clonotype turned up a few times. A read error may explain this, as a much larger clone is one base away. The V call is TRBV25-1, the J call TRBJ1-5, with TRBD1 identical over 7 bases. This CDR3 has 15 amino acids. J lost 3 bases, V lost 5 bases, and 7 bases had no gene match. Germline CDR1 and CDR2: MGHDK and SYGVNS. As DNA, the CDR3 is TGTGCCAGCAGTTACTACGGACAGGTCAATCAGCCCCAGCATTTT. Amino acid sequence: CASSYYGQVNQPQHF.

This clonotype appeared a few times. This chain links TRBV4-2 with TRBJ2-5; D tentatively reads TRBD1 or TRBD2 (6 bases each). V lost 0 bases and J 0 bases, leaving 14 bases between the germline ends. The germline V gene encodes CDR1 LGHNA and CDR2 YNFKEQ. The CDR3 runs to 17 residues. The CDR3 sequence: CASSQEGAASDQETQYF. The CDR3 DNA reads TGTGCCAGCAGCCAAGAGGGGGCGGCTAGCGACCAAGAGACCCAGTACTTC.

The V gene is TRBV5-6, the J gene TRBJ1-1; possibly TRBD1 for D (5 bases). The CDR3 contains 13 residues. Germline assignment: CDR1 SGHDT and CDR2 YYEEEE. The V end was cut by 4 bases, the J end by 5 bases, with 12 bases between. This CDR3 reads CASSPGTKTEAFF. CDR3 DNA: TGTGCCAGCAGCCCCGGGACCAAAACTGAAGCTTTCTTT.

This clonotype was recorded once. The chain recombines TRBV29-1 with TRBJ2-3; unclear D gene. V lost 6 bases and J lost 5, with 9 bases in between. The germline CDR1 and CDR2 sequences are SQVTM and ANQGSEA. The CDR3 spans 11 residues. DNA of the CDR3: TGCAGCGTAGGGTCTATAGATACGCAGTATTTT. It is translated as CSVGSIDTQYF.

With regard to this clonotype: Because it lacks the conserved phenylalanine or tryptophan at the end, this CDR3 is likely a read error. The DNA is omitted, as the CDR3 cannot be located on it reliably, and the CDR3 follows TCRdb's listing. This sequence joins TRBV2 and TRBJ1-4; the D call TRBD1 from the table was never checked on the DNA. The germline CDR1 and CDR2 sequences are SNHLY and FYNNEI. The CDR3 is 9 amino acids in total, end residues counted. CDR3 sequence: CASSVVGGD.

The chain links TRBV29-1 to TRBJ1-4; 7 positions agree with TRBD1. V trimming: 7 bases; J trimming: 7 bases; junction bases outside the gene matches: 12. Germline-derived CDR1 and CDR2 are SQVTM and ANQGSEA. The CDR3 spans 14 residues. In DNA form, the CDR3 reads TGCAGCGCCCCCAGACAGGGAGGTACTGAAAAACTGTTTTTT. This encodes CSAPRQGGTEKLFF.

This clonotype has at least ten counts. J is TRBJ1-2 and V is TRBV7-2; TRBD1 agrees at 7 bases. The CDR3 length is 13 residues. V shed 5 bases and J 7 bases; nucleotides not matched to a gene: 7. Looked up from germline, CDR1 is SGHTA and CDR2 is FQGNSA. The CDR3 here is CASSLRQGSGYTF. The CDR3 DNA reads TGTGCCAGCAGCCTCCGACAGGGCAGTGGCTACACCTTC.

The V call is TRBV20-1, the J call TRBJ1-5; weak D call: TRBD1 (6 bases). Germline CDR1 DFQATT, CDR2 SNEGSKA (reference sequence). V lost 4 bases, J lost 3 bases, and 16 bases lay in between. The CDR3 is made up of 15 amino acids. In DNA form, the CDR3 reads TGCAGTGCTACCCCCCTTGGGGGGCCCAATCAGCCCCAGCATTTT. Amino acid sequence: CSATPLGGPNQPQHF.

This clonotype was seen ten or more times. V is TRBV19 and J is TRBJ2-6; D gene unclear. CDR3 length: 14 residues. Germline-derived CDR1 and CDR2 are LNHDA and SQIVND (reference sequence). V lost 2 bases and J lost 0, with 2 bases in between. CDR3 bases: TGTGCCAGTAGTATAAACTCTGGGGCCAACGTCCTGACTTTC. Residues: CASSINSGANVLTF.

The chain has TRBV29-1 and TRBJ2-7, with D possibly matching TRBD1 (5 bases). V lost 7 bases and J lost 0, with 22 bases in between. The germline gives CDR1 SQVTM, CDR2 ANQGSEA. This CDR3 region has 16 residues. This chain's CDR3 is CSAGVPDRQVSYEQYF. The CDR3 coding sequence is TGCAGCGCTGGCGTCCCCGACAGACAAGTCTCCTACGAGCAGTACTTC.

The genes are TRBV14 and TRBJ1-5, with D unclear. V was trimmed by 4 bases and J by 6 bases, leaving 13 bases between them. CDR1 is SGHDN, CDR2 FVKESK, per germline. There are 14 residues in the CDR3. The CDR3 sequence is CASSRPGFTQPQHF. In nucleotides, the CDR3 is TGTGCCAGCAGCCGGCCCGGGTTTACTCAGCCCCAGCATTTT.

This clonotype turned up a few times. V gene TRBV29-1 combines with J gene TRBJ1-4; maybe TRBD1 (5 bases). CDR3 length equals 15 residues. Germline V gene sequence: CDR1 SQVTM, CDR2 ANQGSEA. V was trimmed by 5 bases and J by 6 bases, leaving 19 bases between them. The CDR3 nucleotides read TGCAGCGTTAAAATAGGGATGGGGCGATATGAAAAACTGTTTTTT. It specifies CSVKIGMGRYEKLFF.

This clonotype has ten or more counts. The J gene is TRBJ1-1, the V gene TRBV7-9, with TRBD1 as a possible D gene (5 bases). CDR1 is SEHNR, CDR2 FQNEAQ, per germline (reference sequence). CDR3 length: 15 residues. Trimming removed 5 bases at V and 3 bases at J, with 16 bases between. Here the CDR3 reads CASSPTSLGDTEAFF. In DNA, the CDR3 is TGTGCCAGCAGCCCAACCTCGCTGGGGGACACTGAAGCTTTCTTT.

J is TRBJ2-2 and V is TRBV5-1; TRBD1 matches 7 bases. Germline V gene sequence: CDR1 SGHRS, CDR2 YFSETQ. V shed 5 bases and J 4 bases; nucleotides not matched to a gene: 5. The CDR3 covers 14 residues. CDR3 sequence: CASSSGQTTGELFF. CDR3 DNA: TGCGCCAGCAGTTCGGGACAGACCACCGGGGAGCTGTTTTTT. Supplemented by reference TRBV5-1 and TRBJ2-2, the full variable domain reads KAGVTQTPRYLIKTRGQQVTLSCSPISGHRSVSWYQQTPGQGLQFLFEYFSETQRNKGNFPGRFSGRQFSNSRSEMNVSTLELGDSALYLCASSSGQTTGELFFGEGSRLTVL.

This clonotype was observed many times. The rearrangement uses TRBV7-2 and TRBJ1-6; D remains ambiguous. The CDR3 has 14 amino acids. The V end lost 3 bases, the J end lost 9 bases, and 12 bases lay between the germline ends. Germline V lookup: CDR1 SGHTA, CDR2 FQGNSA. The CDR3 DNA is TGTGCCAGCAGCTTGGACCTGTCGGGTTCACCCCTCCACTTT. It translates to CASSLDLSGSPLHF.

This clonotype was seen just once. J is TRBJ1-5 and V is TRBV20-1; unclear D gene. Deletions cut 1 base from V and 1 base from J, with 11 bases between. CDR1 and CDR2 (germline): DFQATT, SNEGSKA (reference sequence). The CDR3 is 15 amino acids. The CDR3 DNA sequence: TGCAGTGCTAGAGGGGCTGGTTGGAGCAATCAGCCCCAGCATTTT. Translating gives CSARGAGWSNQPQHF.

The chain carries TRBV4-3 and TRBJ2-2; D possibly matches TRBD1 or TRBD2 (5 bases each). Germline loops: CDR1 LGHNA, CDR2 YSLEER. V lost 6 bases and J 0 bases, leaving 14 bases between the germline ends. The CDR3 is 16 residues long. In DNA form, the CDR3 reads TGCGCCAGCAGTCGGGACGGGCCGACGAACACCGGGGAGCTGTTTTTT. Translating it yields CASSRDGPTNTGELFF.

The V gene is TRBV20-1, the J gene TRBJ2-7, with 9 bases matching TRBD2. The germline gives CDR1 DFQATT, CDR2 SNEGSKA (reference sequence). This CDR3 spans 15 amino acids. Losses at the gene ends were 0 bases for V and 2 bases for J; bases not matched to a gene: 5. DNA for the CDR3: TGCAGTGCTAGAGATTGGGCTAGCGGGACCTACGAGCAGTACTTC. Translation: CSARDWASGTYEQYF.

V gene TRBV7-2 combines with J gene TRBJ1-1, with a weak D call TRBD1 (5 bases). The V gene lost 5 bases and the J gene lost 14 bases, with 24 bases spanning the gap. CDR1 and CDR2 (germline): SGHTA, FQGNSA. There are 14 residues in the CDR3. CDR3 coding DNA: TGTGCCAGCAGCCCCGGGACTAGCAACAATGAGCAGTTCTTT. Its protein product is CASSPGTSNNEQFF.

A few counts support this clonotype. This rearrangement joins TRBV7-8 to TRBJ2-2, with TRBD2 matching 12 bases. Germline loops: CDR1 SGHVS, CDR2 FQNEAQ. This CDR3 is 18 amino acids long. Trimming removed 1 base from V and 5 bases from J; junction bases left unmatched: 8. CDR3 in DNA: TGTGCCAGCAGCTTAGGGACACTAGCGGGAGGTCGTACCGGGGAGCTGTTTTTT. Translation gives CASSLGTLAGGRTGELFF.

The chain is built from TRBV7-9 and TRBJ1-2; no definite D call. The germline gives CDR1 SEHNR, CDR2 FQNEAQ (reference sequence). V lost 5 bases, J lost 0 bases, and 10 bases lay in between. This CDR3 has 14 residues. CDR3 coding DNA: TGTGCCAGCAGCGTGTTACGAACTAACTATGGCTACACCTTC. Translated: CASSVLRTNYGYTF.